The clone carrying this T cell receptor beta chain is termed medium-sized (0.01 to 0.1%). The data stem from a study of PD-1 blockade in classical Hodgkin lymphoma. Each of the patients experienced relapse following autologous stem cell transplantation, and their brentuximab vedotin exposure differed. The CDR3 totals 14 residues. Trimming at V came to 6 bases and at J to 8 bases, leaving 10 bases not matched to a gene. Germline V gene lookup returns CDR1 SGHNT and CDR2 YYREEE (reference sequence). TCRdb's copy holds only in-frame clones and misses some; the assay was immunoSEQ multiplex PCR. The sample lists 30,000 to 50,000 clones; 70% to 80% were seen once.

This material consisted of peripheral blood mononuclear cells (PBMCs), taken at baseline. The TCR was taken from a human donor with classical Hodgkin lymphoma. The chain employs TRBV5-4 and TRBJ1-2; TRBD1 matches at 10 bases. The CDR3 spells CASKLLGTGVGYTF. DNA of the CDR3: TGTGCCAGCAAGCTATTGGGGACAGGGGTCGGCTACACCTTC.